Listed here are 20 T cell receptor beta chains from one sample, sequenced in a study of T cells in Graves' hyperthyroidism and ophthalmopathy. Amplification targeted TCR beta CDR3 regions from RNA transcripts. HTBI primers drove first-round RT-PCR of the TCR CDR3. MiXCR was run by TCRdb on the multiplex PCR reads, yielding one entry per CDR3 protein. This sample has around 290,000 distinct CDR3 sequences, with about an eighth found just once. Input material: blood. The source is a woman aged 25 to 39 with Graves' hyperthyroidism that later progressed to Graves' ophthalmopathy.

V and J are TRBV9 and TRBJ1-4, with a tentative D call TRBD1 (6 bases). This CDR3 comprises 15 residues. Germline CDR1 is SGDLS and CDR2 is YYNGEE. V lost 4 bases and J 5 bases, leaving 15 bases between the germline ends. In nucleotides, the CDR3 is TGTGCCAGCAGCACGGGTGGGACACCGAATGAAAAACTGTTTTTT. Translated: CASSTGGTPNEKLFF.

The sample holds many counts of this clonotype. CDR3 in amino acids: CASSLFAERGNEQYF. In nucleotides, the CDR3 is TGTGCCAGCAGCTTATTTGCGGAGAGAGGGAACGAGCAGTACTTC. The chain carries TRBV7-6 and TRBJ2-7, with a weak D call TRBD2 (5 bases). The CDR3 runs 15 residues. Trimming left V 2 bases short and J 5 bases short, with 16 bases between. Germline V gives CDR1 SGHVS, CDR2 FNYEAQ.

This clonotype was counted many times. This chain's CDR3 is CASSGEQGSYNEQFF. The CDR3 nucleotides read TGTGCCAGCAGCGGAGAACAGGGGTCATACAATGAGCAGTTCTTC. The V call is TRBV12-3 or TRBV12-4, the J call TRBJ2-1; 7 nucleotides line up with TRBD1. With 6 bases clipped from V and 4 bases from J, the junction kept 9 bases outside the gene matches. The CDR3 is made up of 15 amino acids.

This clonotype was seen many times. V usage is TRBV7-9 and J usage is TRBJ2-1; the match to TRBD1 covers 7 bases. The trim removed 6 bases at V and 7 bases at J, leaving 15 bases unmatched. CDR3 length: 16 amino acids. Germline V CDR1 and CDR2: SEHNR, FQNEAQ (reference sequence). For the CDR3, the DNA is TGTGCCAGCAGACGAGGGACAGCCAAAAACGAAAATGAGCAGTTCTTC. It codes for CASRRGTAKNENEQFF.

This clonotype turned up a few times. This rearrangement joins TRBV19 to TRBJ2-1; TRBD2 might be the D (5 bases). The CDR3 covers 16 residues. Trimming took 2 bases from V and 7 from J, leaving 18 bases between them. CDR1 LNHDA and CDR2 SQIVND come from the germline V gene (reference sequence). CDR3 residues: CASSITVRRPWNEQFF. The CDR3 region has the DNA TGTGCCAGTAGTATAACAGTCCGGAGGCCGTGGAATGAGCAGTTCTTC.

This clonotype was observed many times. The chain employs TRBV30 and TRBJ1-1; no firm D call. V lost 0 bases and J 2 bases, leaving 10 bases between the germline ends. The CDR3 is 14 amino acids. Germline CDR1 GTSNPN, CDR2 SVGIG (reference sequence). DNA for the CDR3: TGTGCCTGGAGTGTAAACAGCCTTAACACTGAAGCTTTCTTT. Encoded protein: CAWSVNSLNTEAFF.

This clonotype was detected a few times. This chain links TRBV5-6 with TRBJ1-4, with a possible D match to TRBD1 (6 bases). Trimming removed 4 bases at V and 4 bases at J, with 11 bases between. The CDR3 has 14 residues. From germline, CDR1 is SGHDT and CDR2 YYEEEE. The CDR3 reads CASSIQGGNEKLFF. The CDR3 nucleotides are TGTGCCAGCAGCATACAGGGCGGTAATGAAAAACTGTTTTTT.

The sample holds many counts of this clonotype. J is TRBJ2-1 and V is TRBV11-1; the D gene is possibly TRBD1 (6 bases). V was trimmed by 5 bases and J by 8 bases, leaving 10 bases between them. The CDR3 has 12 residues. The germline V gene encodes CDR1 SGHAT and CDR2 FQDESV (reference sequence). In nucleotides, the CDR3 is TGTGCCAGCAGCCGGGACATACATGAGCAGTTCTTC. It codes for CASSRDIHEQFF. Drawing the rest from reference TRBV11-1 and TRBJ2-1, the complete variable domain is EAEVAQSPRYKITEKSQAVAFWCDPISGHATLYWYRQILGQGPELLVQFQDESVVDDSQLPKDRFSAERLKGVDSTLKIQPAELGDSAMYLCASSRDIHEQFFGPGTRLTVL.

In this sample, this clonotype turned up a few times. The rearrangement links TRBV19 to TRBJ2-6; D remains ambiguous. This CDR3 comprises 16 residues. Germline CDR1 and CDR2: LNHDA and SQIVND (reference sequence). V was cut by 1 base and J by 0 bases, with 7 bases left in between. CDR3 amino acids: CASSIVPSSGANVLTF. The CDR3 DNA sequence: TGTGCCAGTAGTATAGTTCCCAGCTCTGGGGCCAACGTCCTGACTTTC. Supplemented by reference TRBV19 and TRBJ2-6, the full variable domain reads DGGITQSPKYLFRKEGQNVTLSCEQNLNHDAMYWYRQDPGQGLRLIYYSQIVNDFQKGDIAEGYSVSREKKESFPLTVTSAQKNPTAFYLCASSIVPSSGANVLTFGAGSRLTVL.

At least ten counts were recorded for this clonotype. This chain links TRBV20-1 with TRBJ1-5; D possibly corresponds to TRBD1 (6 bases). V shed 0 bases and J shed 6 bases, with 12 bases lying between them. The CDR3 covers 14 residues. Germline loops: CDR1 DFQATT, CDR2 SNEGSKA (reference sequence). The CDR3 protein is CSARDPQGGQPQHF. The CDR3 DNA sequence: TGCAGTGCTAGAGATCCACAGGGAGGTCAGCCCCAGCATTTT.

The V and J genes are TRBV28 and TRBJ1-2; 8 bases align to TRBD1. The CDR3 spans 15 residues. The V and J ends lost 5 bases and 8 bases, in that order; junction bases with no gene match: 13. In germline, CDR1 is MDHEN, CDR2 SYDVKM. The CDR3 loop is CASSPPGQVYGGYTF. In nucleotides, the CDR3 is TGTGCCAGCAGTCCACCGGGACAGGTCTATGGGGGCTACACCTTC.

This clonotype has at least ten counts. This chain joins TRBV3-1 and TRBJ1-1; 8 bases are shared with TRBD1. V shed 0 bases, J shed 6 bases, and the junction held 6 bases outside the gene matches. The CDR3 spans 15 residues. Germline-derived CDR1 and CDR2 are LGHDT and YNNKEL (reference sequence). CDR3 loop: CASSQDRTGRPEAFF. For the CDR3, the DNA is TGTGCCAGCAGCCAAGATCGGACAGGGAGGCCTGAAGCTTTCTTT.

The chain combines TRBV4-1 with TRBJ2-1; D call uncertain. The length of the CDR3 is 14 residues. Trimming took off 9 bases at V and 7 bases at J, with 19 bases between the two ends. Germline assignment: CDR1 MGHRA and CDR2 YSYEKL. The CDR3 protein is CASGLGPLNNEQFF. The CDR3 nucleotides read TGCGCCAGTGGGTTAGGGCCGCTTAATAATGAGCAGTTCTTC.

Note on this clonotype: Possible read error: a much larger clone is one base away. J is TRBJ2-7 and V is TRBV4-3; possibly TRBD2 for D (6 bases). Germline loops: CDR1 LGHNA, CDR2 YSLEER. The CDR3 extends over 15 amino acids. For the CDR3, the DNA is TGCGCCAGCAGCCAAGATTTGGGACTGTCCTACGAGCGGTACTTC. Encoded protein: CASSQDLGLSYERYF.

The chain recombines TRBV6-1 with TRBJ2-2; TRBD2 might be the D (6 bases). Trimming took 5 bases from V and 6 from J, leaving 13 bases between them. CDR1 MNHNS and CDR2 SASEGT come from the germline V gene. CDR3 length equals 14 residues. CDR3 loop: CASSSRLVAGELFF. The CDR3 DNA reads TGTGCCAGCAGTTCCCGACTAGTAGCCGGGGAGCTGTTTTTT.

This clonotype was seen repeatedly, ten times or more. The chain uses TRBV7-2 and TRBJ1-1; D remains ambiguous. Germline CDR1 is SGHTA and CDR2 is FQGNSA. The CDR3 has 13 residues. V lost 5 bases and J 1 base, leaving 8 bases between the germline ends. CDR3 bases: TGTGCCAGCAGCCCGGTCCCGAACACTGAAGCTTTCTTT. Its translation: CASSPVPNTEAFF.

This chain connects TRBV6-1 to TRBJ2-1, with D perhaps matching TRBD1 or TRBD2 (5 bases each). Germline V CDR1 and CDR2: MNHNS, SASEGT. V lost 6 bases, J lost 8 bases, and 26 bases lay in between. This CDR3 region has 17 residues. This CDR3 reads CASRRPWGSSGIHEQFF. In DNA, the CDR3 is TGTGCCAGCAGGAGACCATGGGGGTCGTCAGGTATTCATGAGCAGTTCTTC.

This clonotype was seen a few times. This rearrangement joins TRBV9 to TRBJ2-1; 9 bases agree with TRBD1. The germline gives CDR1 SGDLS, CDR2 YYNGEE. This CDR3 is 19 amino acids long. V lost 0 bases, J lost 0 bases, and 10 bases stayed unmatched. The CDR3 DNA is TGTGCCAGCAGCGTAGCTCCGGGGACAGGGACCAGCTCCTACAATGAGCAGTTCTTC. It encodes CASSVAPGTGTSSYNEQFF.

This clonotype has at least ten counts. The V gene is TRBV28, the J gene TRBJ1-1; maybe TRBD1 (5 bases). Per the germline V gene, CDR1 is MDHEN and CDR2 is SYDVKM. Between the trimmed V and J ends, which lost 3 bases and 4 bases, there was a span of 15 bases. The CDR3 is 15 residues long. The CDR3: CASSLGWGMGTEAFF. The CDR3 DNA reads TGTGCCAGCAGTTTGGGTTGGGGGATGGGCACTGAAGCTTTCTTT.

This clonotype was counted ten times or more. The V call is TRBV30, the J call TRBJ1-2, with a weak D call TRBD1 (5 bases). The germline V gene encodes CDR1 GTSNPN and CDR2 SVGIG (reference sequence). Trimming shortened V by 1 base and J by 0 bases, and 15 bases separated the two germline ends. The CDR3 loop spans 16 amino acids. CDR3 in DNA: TGTGCCTGGAGTGCCTCCGGGACCGAAACTAACTATGGCTACACCTTC. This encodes CAWSASGTETNYGYTF.